A single sample is the source of the 28 T cell receptor beta chains below, sequenced in a study of identifying expanded T cells in peripheral blood. This table comes from immunoSEQ multiplex PCR, and its TCRdb copy is limited to in-frame clones, with some not included. The table has around 85,000 clones, about 91% seen once. The material sequenced was blood. These receptors were obtained from a person aged 18-69 years in good health.

This chain uses TRBV7-2 with TRBJ2-7, with 9 bases matching TRBD2. V gave up 5 bases and J gave up 0 bases; unmatched junction bases: 8. From germline, CDR1 is SGHTA and CDR2 FQGNSA. The CDR3 loop spans 16 amino acids. Written as DNA, the CDR3 is TGTGCCAGCAGCCGCGCTAGCGGGACAAGCTCCTACGAGCAGTACTTC. This gives the protein CASSRASGTSSYEQYF.

The chain's CDR3 is CASSPTSGLTYEQYF. In DNA form, the CDR3 reads TGTGCCAGCAGCCCTACTAGCGGGCTCACCTACGAGCAGTACTTC. The V and J genes are TRBV6-1 and TRBJ2-7, with 9 bases fitting TRBD2. The CDR3 has 15 residues. Germline V gene sequence: CDR1 MNHNS, CDR2 SASEGT. The ends lost 6 bases at V and 2 bases at J; junction bases unmatched: 8.

This chain links TRBV11-2 with TRBJ2-1, with 14 bases fitting TRBD2. Germline values: CDR1 SGHAT, CDR2 FQNNGV. There are 19 residues in the CDR3. Germline trimming cut 5 bases from V and 0 bases from J; bases unmatched to any gene: 9. In DNA form, the CDR3 reads TGTGCCAGCAGCCCTAATGAGGGACTAGCGGGAGCCTCCTACAATGAGCAGTTCTTC. The encoded protein is CASSPNEGLAGASYNEQFF.

This rearrangement joins TRBV9 to TRBJ2-2; 7 bases agree with TRBD1. The CDR3 totals 15 residues. Germline loops: CDR1 SGDLS, CDR2 YYNGEE. V was pared by 2 bases and J by 3 bases, with 4 bases of the junction left unmatched. This CDR3 reads CASSVRDRDTGELFF. Here the CDR3 DNA reads TGTGCCAGCAGCGTCCGGGACAGAGACACCGGGGAGCTGTTTTTT.

This chain connects TRBV28 to TRBJ1-2; D unresolved. With 6 bases removed from V and 9 bases from J, the gap between germline ends came to 20 bases. The CDR3 has 14 amino acids. Germline V lookup: CDR1 MDHEN, CDR2 SYDVKM. CDR3 protein: CASSPPGGIIRYTF. Written as DNA, the CDR3 is TGTGCCAGCAGCCCCCCCGGAGGAATCATACGCTACACCTTC.

V is TRBV7-3 and J is TRBJ1-5, with D unresolved. The CDR3 spans 13 residues. Trimming cost V 4 bases and J 5 bases, with 9 bases left between them. Germline V gene sequence: CDR1 SGHTA, CDR2 FQGTGA. The CDR3 DNA is TGTGCCAGCAGCTCTTTTGAGTATCAGCCCCAGCATTTT. This sequence encodes CASSSFEYQPQHF.

The gene calls are TRBV23-1 and TRBJ2-7, with 9 nucleotides matching TRBD1. TRBV23-1 is an open reading frame, and its role is uncertain. Germline trimming cut 0 bases from V and 3 bases from J; bases unmatched to any gene: 3. CDR3 length: 15 amino acids. CDR3 sequence: CASSQSGTGLYEQYF. The DNA of the CDR3 is TGCGCCAGCAGTCAATCCGGGACAGGGCTCTACGAGCAGTACTTC.

The chain employs TRBV28 and TRBJ2-6, with TRBD2 identical over 10 bases. CDR1 and CDR2 from the germline V gene are MDHEN and SYDVKM. The trim removed 7 bases at V and 2 bases at J, leaving 8 bases unmatched. The length of the CDR3 is 17 residues. CDR3 sequence (DNA): TGTGCCAGCACCTTAGCGGGAGGCAGCCCTGGGGCCAACGTCCTGACTTTC. Amino acids: CASTLAGGSPGANVLTF.

The CDR3 reads CASSLGDYTF. The CDR3 DNA reads as TGTGCCAGCAGTTTGGGTGACTACACCTTC. The chain joins TRBV28 to TRBJ1-2; D remains ambiguous. V lost 3 bases, J lost 10 bases, and 6 bases lay in between. Germline values: CDR1 MDHEN, CDR2 SYDVKM. The CDR3 contains 10 residues.

The rearrangement links TRBV5-6 to TRBJ2-5, with D possibly TRBD2 on 7 matching bases. Trimming pared 5 bases from V and 9 bases from J, leaving 26 bases between. Looked up from germline, CDR1 is SGHDT and CDR2 is YYEEEE. This CDR3 contains 16 residues. CDR3: CASRSAVAGLEGAQYF. The CDR3, as DNA: TGTGCCAGCAGAAGCGCAGTAGCGGGCCTTGAGGGGGCCCAGTACTTC.

This chain links TRBV7-3 with TRBJ2-1, with 9 bases matching TRBD2. The CDR3 is 15 residues long. The junction had 5 bases not matched to a gene; V was cut back by 4 bases and J by 4 bases. CDR1 is SGHTA, CDR2 FQGTGA, per germline. The CDR3 DNA sequence: TGTGCCAGCAGCTGGGGACTAGCTCAATACAATGAGCAGTTCTTC. Translated: CASSWGLAQYNEQFF.

CDR3 loop: CASSFAGTGSYEQYF. Written as DNA, the CDR3 is TGTGCCAGCAGTTTCGCCGGGACAGGGTCCTACGAGCAGTACTTC. V is TRBV6-5 and J is TRBJ2-7; 9 nucleotides align to TRBD1. Looked up from germline, CDR1 is MNHEY and CDR2 is SVGAGI. CDR3 length: 15 amino acids. V lost 4 bases to trimming and J lost 1 base; unmatched junction nucleotides: 5.

This sequence joins TRBV28 and TRBJ1-1; D perhaps matches TRBD1 (5 bases). The CDR3 loop spans 12 amino acids. The germline gives CDR1 MDHEN, CDR2 SYDVKM. Trimming shortened V by 11 bases and J by 1 base, and 11 bases separated the two germline ends. The chain's CDR3 is CAASGGNTEAFF. CDR3 DNA sequence: TGTGCCGCATCGGGGGGGAACACTGAAGCTTTCTTT.

The V and J genes are TRBV6-5 and TRBJ2-7; TRBD1 might be the D (6 bases). The V end lost 8 bases, the J end lost 3 bases, and 11 bases lay between the germline ends. CDR1 and CDR2 (germline): MNHEY, SVGAGI. The length of the CDR3 is 12 residues. Written as DNA, the CDR3 is TGTGCCAGCGGCCCAGGGGACTACGAGCAGTACTTC. This gives the protein CASGPGDYEQYF.

This chain joins TRBV11-2 and TRBJ1-5, with a possible D match to TRBD1 (5 bases). The V end was cut by 5 bases, the J end by 1 base, with 12 bases between. In germline, CDR1 is SGHAT, CDR2 FQNNGV. The CDR3 spans 15 residues. CDR3 DNA sequence: TGTGCCAGCAGCCCCAGGGTAGCGAGCAATCAGCCCCAGCATTTT. Translation gives CASSPRVASNQPQHF. The full variable domain, its missing parts supplied by reference TRBV11-2 and TRBJ1-5, is EAGVAQSPRYKIIEKRQSVAFWCNPISGHATLYWYQQILGQGPKLLIQFQNNGVVDDSQLPKDRFSAERLKGVDSTLKIQPAKLEDSAVYLCASSPRVASNQPQHFGDGTRLSIL.

V and J are TRBV28 and TRBJ2-1, with D possibly matching TRBD1 (5 bases). CDR1 and CDR2 (germline): MDHEN, SYDVKM. The CDR3 is 14 amino acids. Trimming pared 4 bases from V and 3 bases from J, leaving 10 bases between. In nucleotides, the CDR3 is TGTGCCAGCAGTTCCTTCGACAGCTACAATGAGCAGTTCTTC. Translated: CASSSFDSYNEQFF.

A single count supports this clone. The chain recombines TRBV25-1 with TRBJ1-3, with D maybe TRBD1 (6 bases). V was pared by 6 bases and J by 0 bases, with 9 bases between. Germline CDR1 and CDR2: MGHDK and SYGVNS. This CDR3 comprises 14 residues. The CDR3 here is CASSQGFSGNTIYF. Here the CDR3 DNA reads TGTGCCAGCAGCCAGGGGTTCTCTGGAAACACCATATATTTT.

This clone was counted between two and nine times. The rearrangement links TRBV9 to TRBJ1-2; D might be TRBD1 (6 bases). Deletions cut 3 bases from V and 4 bases from J, with 16 bases between. The germline V gene encodes CDR1 SGDLS and CDR2 YYNGEE. This CDR3 region has 15 residues. The CDR3 coding sequence is TGTGCCAGCAGCGGAGGGGGAGAGGGGCTCTATGGCTACACCTTC. It translates to CASSGGGEGLYGYTF.

J is TRBJ2-3 and V is TRBV5-1; no firm D call. Trimming took 0 bases from V and 9 from J, leaving 11 bases between them. The CDR3 consists of 13 residues. Per the germline V gene, CDR1 is SGHRS and CDR2 is YFSETQ. The CDR3 nucleotides read TGCGCCAGCAGCTTGGAGGGCTTCAAAACGCAGTATTTT. It yields the protein CASSLEGFKTQYF.

This clone showed up just a few times. This chain uses TRBV19 with TRBJ1-2; the D is unclear. Germline CDR1 LNHDA, CDR2 SQIVND (reference sequence). This CDR3 comprises 16 residues. V gave up 5 bases and J gave up 0 bases, with 16 bases separating them. The chain's CDR3 is CASSAQSTGANYGYTF. The CDR3 nucleotides are TGTGCCAGTAGTGCTCAGTCTACGGGAGCTAACTATGGCTACACCTTC.

This chain connects TRBV6-1 to TRBJ2-6; D unresolved. V lost 7 bases and J 1 base, leaving 11 bases between the germline ends. The CDR3 length is 15 residues. CDR1 is MNHNS and CDR2 is SASEGT in the germline V gene. In DNA form, the CDR3 reads TGTGCCAGCACCTCAATCTCATCTGGGGCCAACGTCCTGACTTTC. Residues: CASTSISSGANVLTF.

V and J are TRBV6-5 and TRBJ2-7; D remains ambiguous. Germline CDR1 reads MNHEY; CDR2 reads SVGAGI. The CDR3 spans 14 residues. The V gene lost 7 bases and the J gene lost 5 bases, with 18 bases spanning the gap. The CDR3 DNA reads TGTGCCAGCACCCTAGACGTGAGTCTCCACGAGCAGTACTTC. Its translation is CASTLDVSLHEQYF.

CDR3 in amino acids: CASSFRGRVSDTEAFF. The CDR3 region has the DNA TGTGCCAGTAGTTTCCGGGGCAGGGTATCGGACACTGAAGCTTTCTTT. The chain has TRBV19 and TRBJ1-1; maybe TRBD1 (5 bases). Germline assignment: CDR1 LNHDA and CDR2 SQIVND (reference sequence). This CDR3 has 16 residues. The V gene lost 5 bases and the J gene lost 3 bases, with 19 bases spanning the gap.

V usage is TRBV29-1 and J usage is TRBJ2-1; 8 bases are shared with TRBD1. This CDR3 spans 13 amino acids. V lost 7 bases to trimming and J lost 7 bases; unmatched junction nucleotides: 9. Germline V lookup: CDR1 SQVTM, CDR2 ANQGSEA. CDR3 loop: CSASGQGSNEQFF. The DNA of the CDR3 is TGCAGCGCGAGCGGACAGGGAAGTAATGAGCAGTTCTTC.

The genes are TRBV4-3 and TRBJ2-7, with 8 bases aligning to TRBD2. The CDR3 runs 14 residues. Looked up from germline, CDR1 is LGHNA and CDR2 is YSLEER. The ends lost 0 bases at V and 5 bases at J; junction bases unmatched: 3. The CDR3 DNA is TGCGCCAGCAGCCAAGATTATAGCGGGGACGAGCAGTACTTC. Its protein product is CASSQDYSGDEQYF.

As for this clone: Distinct nucleotide sequences in the sample also encode this CDR3. The chain employs TRBV30 and TRBJ2-7; 8 bases match TRBD2. V dropped 5 bases and J dropped 5; count of bases not matched to a gene: 14. Germline V CDR1 and CDR2: GTSNPN, SVGIG (reference sequence). This CDR3 spans 15 amino acids. CDR3 sequence: CAWRRGGMAGDEQYF. CDR3 sequence (DNA): TGTGCCTGGCGGCGCGGGGGGATGGCGGGGGACGAGCAGTACTTC.

The chain recombines TRBV27 with TRBJ2-1, with TRBD1 identical over 8 bases. The trim removed 4 bases at V and 12 bases at J, leaving 11 bases unmatched. The CDR3 is 14 residues long. From germline, CDR1 is MNHEY and CDR2 SMNVEV (reference sequence). CDR3 DNA sequence: TGTGCCAGCAGTTCCCAGGACAGGGTGGTGGGGCAGTTCTTC. This codes for CASSSQDRVVGQFF.

This rearrangement joins TRBV11-2 to TRBJ2-3; D uncertain. V was pared by 1 base and J by 2 bases, with 10 bases between. Germline values: CDR1 SGHAT, CDR2 FQNNGV. The CDR3 covers 15 residues. This CDR3 is CASSLAGQYTDTQYF. Written as DNA, the CDR3 is TGTGCCAGCAGCTTAGCGGGCCAATACACAGATACGCAGTATTTT.